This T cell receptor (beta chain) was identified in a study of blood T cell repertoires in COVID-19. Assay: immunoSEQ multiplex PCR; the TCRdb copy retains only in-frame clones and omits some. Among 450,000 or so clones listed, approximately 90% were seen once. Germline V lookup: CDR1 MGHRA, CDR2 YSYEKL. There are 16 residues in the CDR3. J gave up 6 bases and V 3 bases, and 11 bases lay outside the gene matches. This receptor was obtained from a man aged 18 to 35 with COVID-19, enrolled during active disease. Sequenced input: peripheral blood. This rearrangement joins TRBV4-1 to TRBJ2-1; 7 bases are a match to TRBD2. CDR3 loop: CASSHSSGARVNEQFF. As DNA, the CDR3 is TGCGCCAGCAGCCACTCTAGCGGAGCTCGGGTCAATGAGCAGTTCTTC.